This T cell receptor beta chain was recovered during a study of blood T cell repertoires in COVID-19. Original data processing: From reference gene primer amplification, estimates of nucleated cell counts were derived. Profiled with immunoSEQ multiplex PCR; TCRdb holds only in-frame clones, not every one. V and J calls and clone size are given by that table; D and trimming were obtained from the DNA. The sample records roughly 210,000 clones, under 90% being singletons. The sample holds one count of this clone. The sequencing input was peripheral blood. The receptor's source is a woman of 80 years or more with COVID-19, enrolled during active disease.

The CDR3 DNA sequence: TGTGCCAGCAGCCCAGACCCGGGGGGCGTCACAGATACGCAGTATTTT. Translating gives CASSPDPGGVTDTQYF. V and J are TRBV7-2 and TRBJ2-3, with TRBD2 as a possible D gene (7 bases). Trimming shortened V by 5 bases and J by 2 bases, and 17 bases separated the two germline ends. Germline-derived CDR1 and CDR2 are SGHTA and FQGNSA. The CDR3 contains 16 residues.